The clone carrying this T cell receptor beta chain was seen many times. Antigen: not known. These data belong to a study of T-cell reconstitution after alpha-beta-depleted transplantation in children. Notes on the study in general: For some patients, TCRbeta diversity was high at day 60 because of recipient T cells and thymic progenitors that survived. Among T cells one year after transplant, newly produced cells accounted for most counts and diversity.

Unique molecular identifiers were used to barcode this TCRbeta library. Via MiXCR, TCRdb re-called the PCR reads, giving one row per CDR3 protein. Altogether approximately 300,000 distinct CDR3 sequences are present, around 7.1% being singletons, with the ten largest covering 9.1%. Germline CDR1 is SQVTM and CDR2 is ANQGSEA. The J segment lost 1 base and the V segment lost 4 bases, leaving 7 bases of the junction unmatched. The CDR3 sequence is 16 residues long. This clonotype originated in a female patient between 2 and 15 years old who had a stem cell transplant for Fanconi anemia, so the T cells may come from the graft donor. The starting material was peripheral blood, obtained 360 days after TCRalphabeta/CD19-depleted stem cell transplant. The chain combines TRBV29-1 with TRBJ2-2; 9 bases match TRBD1. CDR3: CSVVPGQGRNTGELFF. DNA for the CDR3: TGCAGCGTTGTCCCTGGACAGGGGCGGAACACCGGGGAGCTGTTTTTT.